These 3 T cell receptor beta chains were all obtained from the same sample, sequenced in a study of shared clonotypes between healthy human individuals. Naive CD8 cells were CD45RO-negative, positively selected for CCR7, excluding terminally differentiated effector memory CD45RA+ cells. Sequenced by immunoSEQ multiplex PCR; TCRdb stores in-frame clones only, minus some. The data contain about 2.2 million clones, about 93% of them singletons. The source material was naive CD8+ T cells from PBMCs. The receptors derive from a man younger than 35 in good health. Some clones in this sample may be carry-over from other donors' samples.

The chain combines TRBV30 with TRBJ2-3, with 9 bases aligning to TRBD2. Germline V CDR1 and CDR2: GTSNPN, SVGIG (reference sequence). The V and J ends lost 0 bases and 5 bases, in that order; junction bases with no gene match: 3. The CDR3 runs to 14 residues. This chain's CDR3 is CAWSVGLAEDTQYF. DNA for the CDR3: TGTGCCTGGAGTGTGGGACTAGCAGAAGATACGCAGTATTTT. Full variable domain (rest looked up from reference TRBV30 and TRBJ2-3): SQTIHQWPATLVQPVGSPLSLECTVEGTSNPNLYWYRQAAGRGLQLLFYSVGIGQISSEVPQNLSASRPQDRQFILSSKKLLLSDSGFYLCAWSVGLAEDTQYFGPGTRLTVL.

The chain uses TRBV6-1 and TRBJ2-7, with D possibly TRBD1 on 5 matching bases. Germline V gene data show CDR1 as MNHNS and CDR2 as SASEGT. V shed 6 bases and J shed 2 bases, with 11 bases lying between them. This CDR3 region has 13 residues. The chain's CDR3 is CASRGVDAYEQYF. The CDR3 DNA sequence: TGTGCCAGCAGAGGGGTTGACGCCTACGAGCAGTACTTC.

About this clone itself: Other DNA sequences in the sample encode the same CDR3. The chain couples TRBV28 to TRBJ1-1; D remains ambiguous. This CDR3 has 13 residues. Germline CDR1 MDHEN, CDR2 SYDVKM. Trimming took off 3 bases at V and 0 bases at J, with 5 bases between the two ends. CDR3 loop: CASSFVVNTEAFF. The CDR3 DNA reads as TGTGCCAGCAGTTTTGTGGTGAACACTGAAGCTTTCTTT.